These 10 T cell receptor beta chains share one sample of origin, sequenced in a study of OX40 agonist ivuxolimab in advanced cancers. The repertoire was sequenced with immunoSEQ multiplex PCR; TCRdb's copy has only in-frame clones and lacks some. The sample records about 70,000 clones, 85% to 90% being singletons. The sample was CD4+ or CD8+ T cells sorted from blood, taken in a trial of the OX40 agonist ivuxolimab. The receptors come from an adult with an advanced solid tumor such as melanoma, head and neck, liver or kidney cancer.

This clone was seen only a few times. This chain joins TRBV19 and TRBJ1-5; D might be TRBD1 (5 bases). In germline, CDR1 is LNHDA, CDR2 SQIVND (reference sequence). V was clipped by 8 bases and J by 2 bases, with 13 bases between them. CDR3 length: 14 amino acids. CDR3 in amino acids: CASRGSSGNQPQHF. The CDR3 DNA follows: TGTGCCAGTCGGGGGTCGTCGGGCAATCAGCCCCAGCATTTT.

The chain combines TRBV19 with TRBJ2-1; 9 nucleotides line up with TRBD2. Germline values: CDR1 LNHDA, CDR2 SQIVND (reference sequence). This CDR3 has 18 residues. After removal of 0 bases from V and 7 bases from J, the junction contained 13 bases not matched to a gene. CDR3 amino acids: CASSIDGLAGQDGNEQFF. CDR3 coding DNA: TGTGCCAGTAGTATAGATGGGCTAGCGGGGCAGGACGGGAATGAGCAGTTCTTC.

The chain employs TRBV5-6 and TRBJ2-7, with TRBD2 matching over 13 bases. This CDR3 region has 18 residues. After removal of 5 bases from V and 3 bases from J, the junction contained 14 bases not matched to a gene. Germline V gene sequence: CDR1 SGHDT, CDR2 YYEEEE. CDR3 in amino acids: CASRKKGLAGLLNYEQYF. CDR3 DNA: TGTGCCAGCAGGAAGAAGGGACTAGCGGGACTCCTAAACTACGAGCAGTACTTC.

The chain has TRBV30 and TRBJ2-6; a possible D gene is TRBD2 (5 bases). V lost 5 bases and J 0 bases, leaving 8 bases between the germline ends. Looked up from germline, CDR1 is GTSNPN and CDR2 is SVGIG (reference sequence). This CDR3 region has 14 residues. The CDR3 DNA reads TGTGCCTGGGAAACTAGCTCTGGGGCCAACGTCCTGACTTTC. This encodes CAWETSSGANVLTF.

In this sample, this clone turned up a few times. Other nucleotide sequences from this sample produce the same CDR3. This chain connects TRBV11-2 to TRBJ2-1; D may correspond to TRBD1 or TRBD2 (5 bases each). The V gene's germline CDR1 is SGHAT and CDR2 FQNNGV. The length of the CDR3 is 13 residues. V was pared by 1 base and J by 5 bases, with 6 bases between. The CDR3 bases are TGTGCCAGCAGCTTAGGAGGGGACAATGAGCAGTTCTTC. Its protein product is CASSLGGDNEQFF.

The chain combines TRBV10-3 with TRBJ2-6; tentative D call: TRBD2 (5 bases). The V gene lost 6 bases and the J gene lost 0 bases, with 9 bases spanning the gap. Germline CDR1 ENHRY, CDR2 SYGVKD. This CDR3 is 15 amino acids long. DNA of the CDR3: TGTGCCATCAGGGCCCGGGGCTCTGGGGCCAACGTCCTGACTTTC. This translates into CAIRARGSGANVLTF.

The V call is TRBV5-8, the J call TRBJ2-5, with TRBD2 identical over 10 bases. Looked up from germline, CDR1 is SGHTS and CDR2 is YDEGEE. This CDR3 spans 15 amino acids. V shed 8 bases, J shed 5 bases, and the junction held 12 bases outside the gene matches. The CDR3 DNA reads TGTGCCAGTCCGCACCTAGCGGGAGTGTGGGAGACCCAGTACTTC. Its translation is CASPHLAGVWETQYF.

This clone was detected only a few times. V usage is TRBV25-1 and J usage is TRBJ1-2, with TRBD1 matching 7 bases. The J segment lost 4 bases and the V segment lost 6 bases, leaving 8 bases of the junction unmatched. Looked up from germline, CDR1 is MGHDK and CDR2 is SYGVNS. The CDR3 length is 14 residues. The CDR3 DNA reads TGTGCCAGCAGCGCAGGGGGTACCGTCTATGGCTACACCTTC. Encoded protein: CASSAGGTVYGYTF.

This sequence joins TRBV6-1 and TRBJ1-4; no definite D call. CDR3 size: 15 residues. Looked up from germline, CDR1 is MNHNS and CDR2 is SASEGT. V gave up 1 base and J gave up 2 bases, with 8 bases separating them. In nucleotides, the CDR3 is TGTGCCAGCAGTGAAGTAGGGAACACTAATGAAAAACTGTTTTTT. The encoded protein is CASSEVGNTNEKLFF.

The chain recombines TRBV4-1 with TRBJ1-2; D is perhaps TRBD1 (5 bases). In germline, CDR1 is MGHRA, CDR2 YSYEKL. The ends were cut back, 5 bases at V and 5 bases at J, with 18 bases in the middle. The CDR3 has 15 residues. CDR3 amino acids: CASSYTNGASYGYTF. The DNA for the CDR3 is TGCGCCAGCAGCTACACGAACGGGGCTAGTTATGGCTACACCTTC.